This T cell receptor (beta chain) was identified in a study of blood T cells in healthy people across ages. CDR1 and CDR2 (germline): MGHRA, YSYEKL. Between the trimmed V and J ends, which lost 1 base and 5 bases, there was a span of 11 bases. This CDR3 comprises 15 residues. General study points: Donors of long life had a larger count of naive CD4+ cells and greater diversity than aged donors.

A word on this clonotype: Its antigen remains unidentified.

The second PCR ran roughly 7 to 12 cycles with a sample-barcoded 5' primer and J-beta primers. TCRdb re-called the 5' RACE reads with MiXCR, one entry per CDR3 protein. This table holds over 1,300,000 distinct CDR3 sequences, approximately 60% found once. The sequence was obtained from a man between 18 and 35 years old in good health. The chain employs TRBV4-1 and TRBJ1-4; weak D call: TRBD1 (5 bases). The specimen sequenced was blood. The CDR3 DNA is TGCGCCAGCAGCCAAGTCGGACGGGGGAATGAAAAACTGTTTTTT. It translates to CASSQVGRGNEKLFF.